This TCR beta chain was profiled in a study of cytomegalovirus exposure and HLA in healthy donors. General observations from the study: Reported findings show TCR beta sequences accurately forecast HLA-A and HLA-B alleles in most subjects. Investigators reported fewer than 200 TCR beta chains as tied to cytomegalovirus. A later analysis found that most CMV-associated TCR beta chains appeared HLA-restricted. The dataset shows that most TCR sequences were rare, while some public TCRs occurred in many donors.

Remarks on this clone: The antigen remains unidentified.

V was shortened by 5 bases and J by 0 bases, with 20 bases between the two germline ends. The CDR3 has 17 residues. From germline, CDR1 is SGHTA and CDR2 FQGNSA. 13 Jbeta primers and 60 Vbeta primers were used for the PCR. Sequencing was performed with immunoSEQ multiplex PCR; in TCRdb, only in-frame clones are kept and a portion is missing. The sample carries around 110,000 clones, 81% recorded once. This clonotype was sampled from a woman in her twenties or thirties in good health and CMV-seronegative. What was sequenced was PBMCs. J is TRBJ2-7 and V is TRBV7-2, with D unclear. CDR3 sequence: CASSPALLTRSSYEQYF. The CDR3 nucleotides are TGTGCCAGCAGCCCTGCCCTACTAACCAGAAGCTCCTACGAGCAGTACTTC.